A single sample is the source of the 20 T cell receptor beta chains below, sequenced in a study of cytomegalovirus exposure and HLA in healthy donors. Primers included in the PCR were 60 Vbeta and 13 Jbeta primers. The data were produced by immunoSEQ multiplex PCR, yet TCRdb's version contains in-frame clones alone and is incomplete. Here the sample spans 150,000 to 200,000 clones, about 80% being singletons. Sequencing was done on a sample of PBMCs. The receptor set was obtained from a girl aged 5 to 17 in good health and CMV-seropositive.

This clone was recorded once. One end of the junction does not line up with germline, which may come from a read error. The chain uses TRBV6-1 and TRBJ2-7; 7 positions match TRBD2. Germline loops: CDR1 MNHNS, CDR2 SASEGT. This CDR3 comprises 16 residues. The CDR3 DNA sequence: TGTGCCTGCAGTGAATACGAGGGAGGGAGCTCCTACGAGCAGTACTTC. As protein: CACSEYEGGSSYEQYF.

The chain couples TRBV29-1 to TRBJ2-4, with TRBD2 as a possible D gene (5 bases). Germline values: CDR1 SQVTM, CDR2 ANQGSEA. The CDR3 covers 14 residues. Trimming removed 4 bases from V and 1 base from J, with 11 bases in between. The CDR3 loop reads CSVGGGGAKNIQYF. The CDR3 DNA is TGCAGCGTTGGGGGTGGCGGGGCCAAAAACATTCAGTACTTC.

The chain couples TRBV11-2 to TRBJ2-1; D unresolved. Trimming took off 1 base at V and 9 bases at J, with 16 bases between the two ends. Per the germline V gene, CDR1 is SGHAT and CDR2 is FQNNGV. CDR3 length: 15 amino acids. The CDR3 loop is CASSLAPLSTTEQFF. The CDR3 DNA is TGTGCCAGCAGCTTAGCGCCCTTGAGTACCACTGAGCAGTTCTTC.

This chain links TRBV11-2 with TRBJ2-3; TRBD2 aligns across 7 bases. Germline V gene sequence: CDR1 SGHAT, CDR2 FQNNGV. The CDR3 runs 15 residues. V was pared by 5 bases and J by 3 bases, with 8 bases of the junction left unmatched. The CDR3 region has the DNA TGTGCCAGCAGCCTGGCGGGGGTCAGGACAGATACGCAGTATTTT. Translating gives CASSLAGVRTDTQYF.

The rearrangement links TRBV9 to TRBJ1-4, with TRBD1 as a possible D gene (6 bases). The CDR3 runs 14 residues. Germline-derived CDR1 and CDR2 are SGDLS and YYNGEE. Trimming pared 3 bases from V and 8 bases from J, leaving 14 bases between. The DNA for the CDR3 is TGTGCCAGCAGCGCCACAGGGAGGGGGGAAAAACTGTTTTTT. Translation gives CASSATGRGEKLFF.

This clone came up once. V usage is TRBV28 and J usage is TRBJ2-7; TRBD2 matches 7 bases. CDR3 size: 16 residues. J lost 0 bases, V lost 5 bases, and 10 bases had no gene match. Per germline, CDR1 MDHEN and CDR2 SYDVKM. CDR3 in DNA: TGTGCCAGCAGTCGGCCGGCGGGGGTGAGCTCCTACGAGCAGTACTTC. Protein product: CASSRPAGVSSYEQYF. The full variable domain, in which reference TRBV28 and TRBJ2-7 provide the parts outside the CDR3, is DVKVTQSSRYLVKRTGEKVFLECVQDMDHENMFWYRQDPGLGLRLIYFSYDVKMKEKGDIPEGYSVSREKKERFSLILESASTNQTSMYLCASSRPAGVSSYEQYFGPGTRLTVT.

As for this clone: Distinct nucleotide sequences in the sample also encode this CDR3. The chain carries TRBV11-2 and TRBJ1-5, with a possible D match to TRBD1 (5 bases). Trimming pared 0 bases from V and 6 bases from J, leaving 6 bases between. CDR1 is SGHAT and CDR2 is FQNNGV in the germline V gene. The CDR3 runs to 13 residues. The CDR3 reads CASSLDRGQPQHF. The CDR3 nucleotides read TGTGCCAGCAGCTTAGATAGGGGTCAGCCCCAGCATTTT.

The CDR3 nucleotides are TGTGCCAGCAGCTTTGCCATCTCGGAAGAGACCCAGTACTTC. Its translation is CASSFAISEETQYF. The V call is TRBV7-2, the J call TRBJ2-5; D gene ambiguous. Trimming took off 3 bases at V and 3 bases at J, with 11 bases between the two ends. The CDR3 extends over 14 amino acids. The germline V gene has CDR1 SGHTA and CDR2 FQGNSA.

In regard to this clone: A read error may produce the germline difference seen at one junction end. The chain uses TRBV7-7 and TRBJ2-3, with 7 nucleotides matching TRBD1. The CDR3 length is 16 residues. Germline V gene lookup returns CDR1 SSHAT and CDR2 FNYEAQ (reference sequence). The CDR3 loop is CASSPYLGRGTDTQYF. The CDR3 DNA follows: TGTGCTAGCAGCCCCTACTTGGGCAGGGGGACAGATACGCAGTATTTT.

V usage is TRBV27 and J usage is TRBJ1-5, with D possibly being TRBD1 (5 bases). The CDR3 sequence is 16 residues long. Germline CDR1 reads MNHEY; CDR2 reads SMNVEV (reference sequence). V lost 2 bases to trimming and J lost 4 bases, with 15 bases between them. For the CDR3, the DNA is TGTGCCAGCAGTTTAGGAGGAGGGGAGGGAAATCAGCCCCAGCATTTT. Protein sequence: CASSLGGGEGNQPQHF.

The J gene is TRBJ1-1, the V gene TRBV27; TRBD1 matches 7 bases. V dropped 5 bases and J dropped 5; count of bases not matched to a gene: 11. The CDR3 contains 15 residues. The germline V gene encodes CDR1 MNHEY and CDR2 SMNVEV (reference sequence). In DNA, the CDR3 is TGTGCCAGCAGTGCCGCGTTGGGACAGCCAACTGAAGCTTTCTTT. Its protein is CASSAALGQPTEAFF.

V usage is TRBV6-6 and J usage is TRBJ2-4, with 7 bases identical to TRBD1. CDR1 is MNHNY and CDR2 is SVGAGI in the germline V gene (reference sequence). This CDR3 is built from 13 residues. J was trimmed by 16 bases and V by 2 bases; bases with no gene match: 11. CDR3 protein: CASSYVRDRARYF. The CDR3 region has the DNA TGTGCCAGCAGTTACGTCCGGGACAGAGCCCGATACTTC.

The chain couples TRBV5-1 to TRBJ2-3, with TRBD2 identical over 10 bases. This CDR3 has 16 residues. The ends lost 1 base at V and 3 bases at J; junction bases unmatched: 5. The germline V gene has CDR1 SGHRS and CDR2 YFSETQ. For the CDR3, the DNA is TGCGCCAGCAGCTTGCCCCTAGCGGGGGTAACAGATACGCAGTATTTT. Translation gives CASSLPLAGVTDTQYF.

This clone has just one count. The chain has TRBV14 and TRBJ1-1, with 7 positions matching TRBD1. The germline V gene has CDR1 SGHDN and CDR2 FVKESK. The CDR3 spans 14 residues. V dropped 2 bases and J dropped 5; count of bases not matched to a gene: 5. CDR3 region: CASSQTGVGTEAFF. CDR3 DNA: TGTGCCAGCAGCCAAACAGGGGTGGGAACTGAAGCTTTCTTT.

V usage is TRBV7-3 and J usage is TRBJ2-1; D gene uncertain. The germline V gene has CDR1 SGHTA and CDR2 FQGTGA. The CDR3 is 11 amino acids. Trimming removed 7 bases from V and 9 bases from J, with 10 bases in between. CDR3 sequence (DNA): TGTGCCAGCACTCTAGGTGGTGAGCAGTTCTTC. It is translated as CASTLGGEQFF.

V gene TRBV5-6 combines with J gene TRBJ2-1, with 7 positions matching TRBD2. Germline V gene sequence: CDR1 SGHDT, CDR2 YYEEEE. This CDR3 is 16 amino acids long. Trimming cost V 0 bases and J 1 base; bases outside gene matches: 4. CDR3 region: CASSLAPGGSYNEQFF. The CDR3 DNA sequence: TGTGCCAGCAGCTTGGCCCCCGGGGGGTCCTACAATGAGCAGTTCTTC.

The chain employs TRBV28 and TRBJ1-5; maybe TRBD1 (6 bases). V shed 4 bases and J shed 7 bases, with 14 bases lying between them. The CDR3 sequence is 14 residues long. Germline lookup yields CDR1 MDHEN and CDR2 SYDVKM. CDR3 in DNA: TGTGCCAGCAGTTCAGGGGATGGGGTCCAGCCCCAGCATTTT. Amino acids: CASSSGDGVQPQHF.

The J gene is TRBJ2-7, the V gene TRBV15; D not resolved. V was shortened by 5 bases and J by 5 bases, with 13 bases between the two germline ends. Germline assignment: CDR1 LNHNV and CDR2 YYDKDF (reference sequence). The CDR3 consists of 13 residues. The CDR3 DNA is TGTGCCACCAGCCCTGAGTTTCTGAACGAGCAGTACTTC. Its protein product is CATSPEFLNEQYF.

The rearrangement joins TRBV7-9 to TRBJ1-2; D may be TRBD1 (5 bases). The CDR3 sequence is 14 residues long. Germline-derived CDR1 and CDR2 are SEHNR and FQNEAQ (reference sequence). V shed 6 bases and J shed 4 bases, with 15 bases lying between them. The CDR3 DNA reads as TGTGCCAGCAGGGGGGATGGGGGGACCTATGGCTACACCTTC. It encodes CASRGDGGTYGYTF.

The chain has TRBV13 and TRBJ1-2; D is uncertain. Germline loops: CDR1 PRHDT, CDR2 FYEKMQ (reference sequence). Trimming took off 2 bases at V and 0 bases at J, with 4 bases between the two ends. The CDR3 has 13 residues. The CDR3 region has the DNA TGTGCCAGCAGCTTACCAGCTAACTATGGCTACACCTTC. This gives the protein CASSLPANYGYTF. The entire variable domain, with the rest obtained from reference TRBV13 and TRBJ1-2, is as follows: AAGVIQSPRHLIKEKRETATLKCYPIPRHDTVYWYQQGPGQDPQFLISFYEKMQSDKGSIPDRFSAQQFSDYHSELNMSSLELGDSALYFCASSLPANYGYTFGSGTRLTVV.